Sequencing of this T cell receptor (beta chain) was carried out in a study of blood T cell repertoires in COVID-19. Study overall: The origin of the acute and convalescent COVID-19 samples was the United States, Italy and Spain. The analysed material was cDNA or gDNA that came from T cells, B-cell-depleted T cells, or PBMCs.

CDR1 is SGHNT, CDR2 YENEEA, per germline. The junction had 5 bases not matched to a gene; V was cut back by 4 bases and J by 5 bases. CDR3 length equals 14 residues. Per the original data handling: Counts of nucleated cells, estimated from reference gene primer amplification, were obtained. The data were produced by immunoSEQ multiplex PCR, yet TCRdb's version contains in-frame clones alone and is incomplete. V and J calls and clone size follow that table, whereas D and trimming were derived from the DNA. Of around 83,000 clones in the sample, around 85% are singletons; the top ten hold about 14%. The V and J genes are TRBV11-3 and TRBJ2-1; 7 bases fit TRBD1. The sample was peripheral blood. This TCR was sampled from a woman between 65 and 79 years old with acute or convalescent COVID-19. The CDR3, as DNA: TGTGCCAGCAGCTCAACCCAGGGGGACAATGAGCAGTTCTTC. Protein product: CASSSTQGDNEQFF. Complete variable domain (other parts from reference TRBV11-3 and TRBJ2-1): EAGVVQSPRYKIIEKKQPVAFWCNPISGHNTLYWYLQNLGQGPELLIRYENEEAVDDSQLPKDRFSAERLKGVDSTLKIQPAELGDSAVYLCASSSTQGDNEQFFGPGTRLTVL.